This record concerns one T cell receptor (beta chain) sequence. The data are from a study of T-cell reconstitution after alpha-beta-depleted transplantation in children. As it was prepared, the TCRbeta library received unique molecular identifiers. TCRdb re-derived calls from the PCR reads in MiXCR, one entry per CDR3 protein. The table lists approximately 430,000 distinct CDR3 sequences, about 17% of them singletons. Germline CDR1 SQVTM, CDR2 ANQGSEA. Trimming stripped 6 bases from V and 1 base from J, with 18 bases between. The CDR3 sequence is 15 residues long. The clonotype originates from a boy under two years old who had a stem cell transplant for Wiskott-Aldrich syndrome, so the T cells may come from the graft donor. J is TRBJ2-5 and V is TRBV29-1; a weak D match, TRBD1 (5 bases). This sample comprised PBMCs, mostly from graft donor cells, obtained 360 days after TCRalphabeta/CD19-depleted stem cell transplant. As DNA, the CDR3 is TGCAGCGTGGCGCAGGGTCCGTCCGCCCAAGAGACCCAGTACTTC. This translates into CSVAQGPSAQETQYF. The whole variable domain, filled in from reference TRBV29-1 and TRBJ2-5, reads SAVISQKPSRDICQRGTSLTIQCQVDSQVTMMFWYRQQPGQSLTLIATANQGSEATYESGFVIDKFPISRPNLTFSTLTVSNMSPEDSSIYLCSVAQGPSAQETQYFGPGTRLLVL.